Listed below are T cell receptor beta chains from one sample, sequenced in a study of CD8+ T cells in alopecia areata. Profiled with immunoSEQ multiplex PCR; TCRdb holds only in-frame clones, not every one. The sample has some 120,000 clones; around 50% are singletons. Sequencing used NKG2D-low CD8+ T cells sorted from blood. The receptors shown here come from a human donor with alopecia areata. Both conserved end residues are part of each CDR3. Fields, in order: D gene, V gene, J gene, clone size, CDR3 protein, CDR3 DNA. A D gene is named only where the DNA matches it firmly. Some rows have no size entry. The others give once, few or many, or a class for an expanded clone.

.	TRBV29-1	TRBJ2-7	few	CSVRAESSYEQYF	TGCAGCGTCCGGGCAGAGAGCTCCTACGAGCAGTACTTC
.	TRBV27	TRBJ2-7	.	CASSLSAAGYEQYF	TGTGCCAGCAGTTTATCGGCCGCCGGCTACGAGCAGTACTTC
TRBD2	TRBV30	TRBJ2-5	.	CAWTPGGETQYF	TGTGCCTGGACCCCGGGGGGAGAGACCCAGTACTTC
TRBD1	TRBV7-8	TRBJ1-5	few	CASLPGGTGNQPQHF	TGTGCCAGCCTCCCTGGGGGGACAGGCAATCAGCCCCAGCATTTT
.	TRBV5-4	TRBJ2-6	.	CASSLDGVQAGANVLTF	TGTGCCAGCAGCTTGGATGGGGTTCAGGCCGGGGCCAACGTCCTGACTTTC
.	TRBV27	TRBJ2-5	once	CASSDTQETQYF	TGTGCCAGCAGTGATACTCAAGAGACCCAGTACTTC
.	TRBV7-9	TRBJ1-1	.	CASSLLQGGNTEAFF	TGTGCCAGCAGCTTACTGCAGGGAGGGAACACTGAAGCTTTCTTT
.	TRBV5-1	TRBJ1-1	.	CASSLEGEAFF	TGCGCCAGCAGCTTGGAGGGTGAAGCTTTCTTT
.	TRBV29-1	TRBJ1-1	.	CSVEDGALEAFF	TGCAGCGTTGAAGATGGGGCCCTTGAAGCTTTCTTT
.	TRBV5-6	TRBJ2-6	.	CASSPGTGANVLTF	TGTGCCAGCAGCCCAGGGACTGGGGCCAACGTCCTGACTTTC
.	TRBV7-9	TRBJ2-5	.	CASSLGLASQETQYF	TGTGCCAGCAGCTTAGGGTTGGCCTCCCAAGAGACCCAGTACTTC
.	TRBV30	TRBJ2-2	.	CAWSKENTGELFF	TGTGCCTGGAGTAAGGAGAACACCGGGGAGCTGTTTTTT
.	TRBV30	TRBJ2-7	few	CAWETRDTYEQYF	TGTGCCTGGGAAACCCGGGACACCTACGAGCAGTACTTC
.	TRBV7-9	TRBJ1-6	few	CASSGQKGYSPLHF	TGTGCCAGCAGCGGACAGAAGGGTTATTCACCCCTCCACTTT
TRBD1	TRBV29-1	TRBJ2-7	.	CSVESRDRPYEQYF	TGCAGCGTTGAATCTCGGGACAGACCCTACGAGCAGTACTTC
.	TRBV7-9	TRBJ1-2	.	CASSLGPVHGYTF	TGTGCCAGCAGCCTTGGACCGGTTCATGGCTACACCTTC
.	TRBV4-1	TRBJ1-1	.	CASSQGEDYWAEAFF	TGCGCCAGCAGCCAAGGGGAAGACTACTGGGCTGAAGCTTTCTTT
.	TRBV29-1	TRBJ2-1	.	CSTQTGTSGNEQFF	TGCAGCACCCAAACCGGGACAAGTGGGAATGAGCAGTTCTTC
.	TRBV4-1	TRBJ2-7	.	CASSNGLSYEQYF	TGCGCCAGCAGCAACGGGCTGTCCTACGAGCAGTACTTC
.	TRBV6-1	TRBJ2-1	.	CASSEAESSYNEQFF	TGTGCCAGCAGTGAAGCAGAAAGCTCCTACAATGAGCAGTTCTTC
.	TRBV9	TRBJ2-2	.	CASSVEGGELFF	TGTGCCAGCAGCGTTGAGGGCGGGGAGCTGTTTTTT
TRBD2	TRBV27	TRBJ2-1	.	CASRDLAGDRNEQFF	TGTGCCAGCAGAGACCTAGCGGGAGACCGCAATGAGCAGTTCTTC
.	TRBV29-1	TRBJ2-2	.	CSVRVGSIKNTGELFF	TGCAGCGTCCGAGTTGGGTCGATTAAGAACACCGGGGAGCTGTTTTTT
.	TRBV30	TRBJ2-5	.	CAWTVGQGEEETQYF	TGTGCCTGGACCGTTGGGCAGGGTGAAGAAGAGACCCAGTACTTC
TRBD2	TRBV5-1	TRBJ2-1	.	CASSLLGLAGGEFF	TGCGCCAGCAGCTTGTTGGGGCTAGCGGGAGGGGAGTTCTTC
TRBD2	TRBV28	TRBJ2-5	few	CASSIAGGRPETQYF	TGTGCCAGCAGTATAGCGGGAGGAAGGCCAGAGACCCAGTACTTC
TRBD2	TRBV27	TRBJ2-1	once	CASSPLAGGRDEQFF	TGTGCCAGCAGTCCCCTAGCGGGGGGGCGGGATGAGCAGTTCTTC
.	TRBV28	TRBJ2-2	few	CASSFGGRETGELFF	TGTGCCAGCAGTTTCGGTGGACGGGAGACCGGGGAGCTGTTTTTT
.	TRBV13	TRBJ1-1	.	CASSYTANTEAFF	TGTGCCAGCAGCTACACAGCGAACACTGAAGCTTTCTTT
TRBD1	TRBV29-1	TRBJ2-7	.	CSGTGGYEQYF	TGCAGCGGGACAGGGGGCTACGAGCAGTACTTC
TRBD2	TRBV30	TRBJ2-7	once	CAWETSAGYEQYF	TGTGCCTGGGAAACTAGCGCTGGCTACGAGCAGTACTTC
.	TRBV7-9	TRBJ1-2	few	CASRLRSNGYTF	TGTGCCAGCAGGCTGCGTAGTAATGGCTACACCTTC
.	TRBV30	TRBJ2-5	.	CAWSEVPQETQYF	TGTGCCTGGAGTGAAGTCCCTCAAGAGACCCAGTACTTC
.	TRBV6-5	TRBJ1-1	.	CASSYSPGYEAFF	TGTGCCAGCAGTTACTCGCCGGGGTATGAAGCTTTCTTT
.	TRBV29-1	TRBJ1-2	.	CSVDRVGNYGYTF	TGCAGCGTTGACAGGGTGGGGAACTATGGCTACACCTTC
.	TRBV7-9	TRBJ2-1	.	CASSPQRYNEQFF	TGTGCCAGCAGCCCCCAGCGGTACAATGAGCAGTTCTTC
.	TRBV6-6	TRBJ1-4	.	CASSDDEKLFF	TGTGCCAGCAGTGACGATGAAAAACTGTTTTTT
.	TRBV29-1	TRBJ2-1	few	CSVVWSAGNEQFF	TGCAGCGTTGTTTGGAGTGCGGGAAATGAGCAGTTCTTC
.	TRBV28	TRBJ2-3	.	CASSLGVTDTQYF	TGTGCCAGCAGTTTGGGGGTCACAGATACGCAGTATTTT
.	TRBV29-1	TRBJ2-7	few	CSVEGGEGVLLYEQYF	TGCAGCGTTGAAGGGGGCGAGGGTGTACTGCTCTACGAGCAGTACTTC
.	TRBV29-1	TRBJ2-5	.	CSVAGYETQYF	TGCAGCGTTGCAGGGTACGAGACCCAGTACTTC
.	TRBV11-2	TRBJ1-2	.	CASSLGGADGYTF	TGTGCCAGCAGCTTAGGGGGGGCGGATGGCTACACCTTC
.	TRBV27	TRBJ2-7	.	CASSFRESPYEQYF	TGTGCCAGCAGTTTCCGGGAGAGCCCCTACGAGCAGTACTTC
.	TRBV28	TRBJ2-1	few	CASREYNEQFF	TGTGCCAGCCGGGAATACAATGAGCAGTTCTTC
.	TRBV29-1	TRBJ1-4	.	CSVETGMDREKLFF	TGCAGCGTTGAAACCGGGATGGATCGAGAAAAACTGTTTTTT
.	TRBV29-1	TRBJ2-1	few	CSVDSAVSHNEQFF	TGCAGCGTTGACAGCGCGGTCAGCCACAATGAGCAGTTCTTC
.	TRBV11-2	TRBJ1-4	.	CASSQGTTPKEKLFF	TGTGCCAGCAGCCAGGGGACAACGCCAAAGGAAAAACTGTTTTTT
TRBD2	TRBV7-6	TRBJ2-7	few	CASSLATSGDDEQYF	TGTGCCAGCAGCTTAGCCACTAGCGGGGATGACGAGCAGTACTTC
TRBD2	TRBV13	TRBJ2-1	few	CASSSRDSGGNEQFF	TGTGCCAGCAGCTCCCGGGACTCGGGGGGCAATGAGCAGTTCTTC
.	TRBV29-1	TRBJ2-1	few	CSDTFGSYNEQFF	TGCAGCGATACGTTTGGCTCCTACAATGAGCAGTTCTTC
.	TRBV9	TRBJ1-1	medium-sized	CASTDRNTEAFF	TGTGCCAGCACCGACAGGAACACTGAAGCTTTCTTT
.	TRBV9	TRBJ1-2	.	CASSVPGDYGYTF	TGTGCCAGCAGCGTGCCCGGGGACTATGGCTACACCTTC
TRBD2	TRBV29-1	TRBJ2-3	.	CSVDGGEADTQYF	TGCAGCGTTGACGGGGGGGAGGCAGATACGCAGTATTTT
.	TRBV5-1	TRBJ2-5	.	CASSAPPTVPTETQYF	TGCGCCAGCAGCGCGCCCCCGACAGTTCCCACGGAGACCCAGTACTTC